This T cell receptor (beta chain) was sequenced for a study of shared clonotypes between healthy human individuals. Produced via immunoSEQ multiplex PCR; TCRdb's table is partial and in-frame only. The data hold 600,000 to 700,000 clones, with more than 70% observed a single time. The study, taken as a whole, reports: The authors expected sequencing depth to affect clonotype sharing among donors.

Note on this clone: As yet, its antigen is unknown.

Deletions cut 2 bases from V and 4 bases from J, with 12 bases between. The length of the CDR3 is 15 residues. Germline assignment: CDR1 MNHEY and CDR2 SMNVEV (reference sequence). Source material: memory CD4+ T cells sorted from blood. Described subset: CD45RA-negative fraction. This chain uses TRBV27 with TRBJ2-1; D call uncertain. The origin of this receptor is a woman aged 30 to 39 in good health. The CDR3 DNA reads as TGTGCCAGCAGTTTAGCCGGTCAGCCTTACAATGAGCAGTTCTTC. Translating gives CASSLAGQPYNEQFF.